This TCR beta chain was identified in a study of blood T cell repertoires in COVID-19 (dated by TCRdb to about 2020). Broadly, across the study: Samples from collaborators originated in the United States, Italy and Spain and spanned both the acute and convalescent phases of COVID-19. The prospective study material was composed of cDNA or gDNA derived from T cells, B-cell-depleted T cells, or PBMCs. The dataset comprised deeply sampled blood TCRbeta repertoires from subjects exposed to, actively infected with, or recovered from COVID-19. The repertoires were made available in a free public database intended to serve as a resource for research on the immune response to SARS-CoV-2. The samples were drawn from the first 160 participants of the ongoing ImmuneRACE study and from about 1,200 subjects provided by 6 global collaborators. The sample metadata nearly always contained a de-identified subject ID, COVID-19 status, age in years and sex. HLA class I and class II types, where available, came from metadata supplied by the sample provider rather than from assay-based typing. General study outcomes and caveats: The quantity of clinical and demographic metadata differed by source and by participant and was supplied without curation.

The immunoSEQ Assay, a bias-controlled multiplex PCR, was used to amplify TCRbeta CDR3 regions from genomic DNA. The authors processed their data as follows. Within the assay, amplification of reference gene primers was used to estimate how many nucleated cells each sample contained. Sequence reads were collapsed and filtered to measure the absolute abundance of every unique TCRbeta CDR3 rearrangement. For each sample, productive Simpson clonality was calculated as the square root of Simpson's diversity index over productive rearrangements. Drawn from immuneACCESS, this table holds only the in-frame rearrangements with V and J called that TCRdb kept. Clones are partly lost; checked studies trace under half to an unresolved V gene and leave the rest unexplained. The D gene and trimming were derived from the DNA, and the V and J assignments and clone size from that table. The table for this sample lists about 34,000 clones; less than 95% of them were counted only once. The ten largest make up about 20% of the sample.

Each collaborating institution followed its own protocols to collect whole blood in K2EDTA tubes. For TCRbeta analysis, collaborator samples were shipped as frozen whole blood, as isolated PBMCs, or as DNA extracted from either sample type. CDR1 and CDR2, looked up from the germline V gene (reference sequence), are SEHNR and FQNEAQ. V is pared back by 4 bases and J by 5 bases, with 15 bases lying between the germline termini. From the cysteine up to the phenylalanine, the CDR3 has a length of 14 residues. Only the CDR3 DNA is retained, 42 bases long and in frame from the first base. Remarks on this clone: Its antigen target is currently unknown. No qualities accompany the bases; no much larger clone lies one base away.

The sequencing sample was made of peripheral blood. The chain employs TRBV7-9 and TRBJ2-7, and the D gene may be TRBD1, 6 bases matching. This clonotype was obtained from a man older than 75 with acute or convalescent COVID-19. The CDR3 is CASSSTGLGDEQYF. The nucleotides read TGTGCCAGCAGCTCAACAGGGCTCGGCGACGAGCAGTACTTC.